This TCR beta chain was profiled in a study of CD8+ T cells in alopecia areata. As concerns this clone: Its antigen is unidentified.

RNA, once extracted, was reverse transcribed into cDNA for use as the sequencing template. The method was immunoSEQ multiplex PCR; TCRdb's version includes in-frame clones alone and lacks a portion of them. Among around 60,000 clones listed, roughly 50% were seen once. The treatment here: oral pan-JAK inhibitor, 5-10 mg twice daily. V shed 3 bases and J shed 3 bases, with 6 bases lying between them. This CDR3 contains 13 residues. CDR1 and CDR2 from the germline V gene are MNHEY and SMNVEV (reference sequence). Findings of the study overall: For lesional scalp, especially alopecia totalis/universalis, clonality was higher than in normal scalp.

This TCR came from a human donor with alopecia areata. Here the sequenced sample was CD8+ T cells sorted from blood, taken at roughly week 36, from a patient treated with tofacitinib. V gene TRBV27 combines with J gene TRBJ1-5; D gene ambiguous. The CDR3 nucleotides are TGTGCCAGCAGTTTCGCGCTCAATCAGCCCCAGCATTTT. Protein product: CASSFALNQPQHF.